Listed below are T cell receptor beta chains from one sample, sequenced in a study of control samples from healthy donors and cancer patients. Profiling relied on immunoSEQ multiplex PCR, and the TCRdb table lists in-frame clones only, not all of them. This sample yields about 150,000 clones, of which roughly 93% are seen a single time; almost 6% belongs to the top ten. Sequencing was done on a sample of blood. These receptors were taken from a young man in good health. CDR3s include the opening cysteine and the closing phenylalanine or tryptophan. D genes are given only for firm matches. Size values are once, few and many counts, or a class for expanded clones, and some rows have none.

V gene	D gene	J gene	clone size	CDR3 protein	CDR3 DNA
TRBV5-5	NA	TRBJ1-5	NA	CASSSLGQPQHF	TGTGCCAGCAGCTCCCTAGGCCAGCCCCAGCATTTT
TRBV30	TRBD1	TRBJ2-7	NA	CAWSWDRLYEQYF	TGTGCCTGGAGTTGGGACAGGCTATACGAGCAGTACTTC
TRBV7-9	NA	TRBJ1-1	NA	CASSPQEGWSEAFF	TGTGCCAGCAGCCCGCAGGAGGGATGGTCTGAAGCTTTCTTT
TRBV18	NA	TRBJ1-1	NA	CASSLGQNMNTEAFF	TGTGCCAGCTCACTCGGACAGAACATGAACACTGAAGCTTTCTTT
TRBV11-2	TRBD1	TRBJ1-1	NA	CASSLWDSLNTEAFF	TGTGCCAGCAGCCTGTGGGACAGCCTGAACACTGAAGCTTTCTTT
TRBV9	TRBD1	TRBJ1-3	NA	CASSVGRGPASGNTIYF	TGTGCCAGCAGCGTAGGCAGGGGGCCGGCATCGGGAAACACCATATATTTT
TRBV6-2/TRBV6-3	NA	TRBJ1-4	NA	CASSPGRFNNLNEKLFF	TGTGCCAGCAGCCCTGGAAGGTTCAATAACCTTAATGAAAAACTGTTTTTT
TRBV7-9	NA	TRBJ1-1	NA	CASSPLRGMGTEAFF	TGTGCCAGCAGCCCTCTACGTGGGATGGGCACTGAAGCTTTCTTT
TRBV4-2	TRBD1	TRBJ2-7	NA	CASSQLGQALSYEQYF	TGTGCCAGCAGCCAATTGGGACAGGCCCTATCCTACGAGCAGTACTTC
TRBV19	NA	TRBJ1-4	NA	CASLGTTNEKLFF	TGTGCCAGTTTGGGCACAACTAATGAAAAACTGTTTTTT
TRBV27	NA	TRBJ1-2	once	CASSFSIRGNYGYTF	TGTGCCAGCAGTTTCTCCATCCGGGGGAACTATGGCTACACCTTC
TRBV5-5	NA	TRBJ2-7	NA	CASSSEGTAIYEQYF	TGTGCCAGCAGCTCGGAGGGGACAGCTATCTACGAGCAGTACTTC
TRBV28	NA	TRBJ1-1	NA	CASSLPEPMNTEAFF	TGTGCCAGCAGTTTACCCGAACCCATGAACACTGAAGCTTTCTTT
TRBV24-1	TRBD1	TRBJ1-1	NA	CATRDRAGNTEAFF	TGTGCCACCAGAGACAGGGCTGGGAACACTGAAGCTTTCTTT
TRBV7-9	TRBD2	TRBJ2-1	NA	CASSSPERLATFSYNEQFF	TGTGCCAGCAGCTCGCCAGAGAGACTAGCCACCTTCTCCTACAATGAGCAGTTCTTC
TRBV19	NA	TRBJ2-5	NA	CASSIYLQETQYF	TGTGCCAGTAGTATATATTTGCAAGAGACCCAGTACTTC
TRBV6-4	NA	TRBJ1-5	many	CASSIDSNQPQHF	TGTGCCAGCAGTATAGACAGCAATCAGCCCCAGCATTTT
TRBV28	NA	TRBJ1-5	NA	CASSLGNQPQHF	TGTGCCAGCAGTTTAGGGAATCAGCCCCAGCATTTT
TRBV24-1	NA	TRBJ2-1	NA	CATSGSGVGGHEQFF	TGTGCCACCAGTGGTTCAGGGGTGGGCGGCCATGAGCAGTTCTTC
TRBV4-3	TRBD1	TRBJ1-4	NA	CASSPPGQINEKLFF	TGCGCCAGCAGCCCTCCGGGACAGATTAATGAAAAACTGTTTTTT
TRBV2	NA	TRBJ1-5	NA	CASSEATPGNQPQHF	TGTGCCAGCAGTGAAGCTACCCCAGGGAATCAGCCCCAGCATTTT
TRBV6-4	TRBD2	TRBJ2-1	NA	CASSDSAGGPNEQFF	TGTGCCAGCAGTGACTCAGCGGGGGGGCCCAATGAGCAGTTCTTC
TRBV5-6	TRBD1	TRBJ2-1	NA	CASSLADREKFF	TGTGCCAGCAGCTTGGCGGACAGGGAAAAGTTCTTC
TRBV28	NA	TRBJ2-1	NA	CASSSDYPSSYNEQFF	TGTGCCAGCAGTTCAGACTACCCAAGCTCCTACAATGAGCAGTTCTTC
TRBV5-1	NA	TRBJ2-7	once	CASRDTRSYEQYF	TGCGCCAGTCGGGACACCCGCTCCTACGAGCAGTACTTC
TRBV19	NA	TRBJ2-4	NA	CASSIDLYRVKNIQYF	TGTGCCAGTAGTATAGATCTGTACAGAGTCAAAAACATTCAGTACTTC
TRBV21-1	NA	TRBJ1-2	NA	CASSTPYGQGFGSGYTF	TGTGCCAGCAGCACACCGTACGGACAGGGGTTTGGGAGTGGCTACACCTTC
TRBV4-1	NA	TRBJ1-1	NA	CASSPNRWVEAFF	TGCGCCAGCAGCCCCAATCGTTGGGTGGAAGCTTTCTTT
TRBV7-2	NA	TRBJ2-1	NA	CASSLPSGLNNEQFF	TGTGCCAGCAGCCTCCCGAGCGGGTTGAACAATGAGCAGTTCTTC
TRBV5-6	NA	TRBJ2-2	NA	CASSANRELFF	TGTGCCAGCAGCGCAAACCGGGAGCTGTTTTTT
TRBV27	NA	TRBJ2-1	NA	CATRQDAYNEQFF	TGTGCCACCCGACAGGACGCTTACAATGAGCAGTTCTTC
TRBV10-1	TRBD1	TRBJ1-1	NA	CASSERGRTEAFF	TGCGCCAGCAGTGAGAGGGGGCGAACTGAAGCTTTCTTT
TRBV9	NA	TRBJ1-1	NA	CASSVRGAGTEAFF	TGTGCCAGCAGCGTCCGGGGGGCAGGGACTGAAGCTTTCTTT
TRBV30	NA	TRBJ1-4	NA	CAWSQSGSFGDEKLFF	TGTGCCTGGAGTCAGTCAGGAAGCTTCGGGGATGAAAAACTGTTTTTT
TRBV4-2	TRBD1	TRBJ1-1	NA	CASSQATGQTEAFF	TGTGCCAGCAGCCAAGCGACAGGGCAAACTGAAGCTTTCTTT
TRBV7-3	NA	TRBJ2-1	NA	CASSPSPGQGEQFF	TGTGCCAGCAGTCCGAGTCCAGGACAAGGGGAGCAGTTCTTC
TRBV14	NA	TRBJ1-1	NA	CASSQGVAGSTEAFF	TGTGCCAGCAGCCAAGGGGTCGCAGGGAGTACTGAAGCTTTCTTT
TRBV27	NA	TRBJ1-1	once	CASSLSWRMNTEAFF	TGTGCCAGCAGTTTATCGTGGCGGATGAACACTGAAGCTTTCTTT
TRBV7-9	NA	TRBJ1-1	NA	CASSSANRLPGDTEAFF	TGTGCCAGCAGCTCCGCTAACCGACTACCCGGGGACACTGAAGCTTTCTTT
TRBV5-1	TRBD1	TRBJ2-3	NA	CASSSRTGHTDTQYF	TGCGCCAGCAGCTCCCGGACAGGACACACAGATACGCAGTATTTT
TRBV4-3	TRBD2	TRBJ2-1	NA	CASSRDLAGGQTEQFF	TGCGCCAGCAGCCGAGATCTAGCGGGAGGGCAGACTGAGCAGTTCTTC
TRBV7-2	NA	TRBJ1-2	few	CASSLGASNYGYTF	TGTGCCAGCAGCTTAGGAGCCTCTAACTATGGCTACACCTTC
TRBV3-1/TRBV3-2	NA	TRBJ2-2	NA	CASTRLNTGELFF	TGTGCCAGCACCCGGCTGAACACCGGGGAGCTGTTTTTT
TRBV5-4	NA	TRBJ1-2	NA	CASSLDYYGYTF	TGTGCCAGCAGCTTGGATTACTATGGCTACACCTTC
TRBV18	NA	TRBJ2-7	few	CASSPNSRRTASTYEQYF	TGTGCCAGCTCACCTAATAGTCGCCGGACAGCATCGACCTACGAGCAGTACTTC
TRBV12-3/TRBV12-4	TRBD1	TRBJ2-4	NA	CASSGGQGLVDF	TGTGCCAGCAGTGGGGGACAGGGCTTGGTGGACTTC
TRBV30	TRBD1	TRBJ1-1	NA	CAWARTGGNTEAFF	TGTGCCTGGGCCCGCACAGGGGGGAACACTGAAGCTTTCTTT
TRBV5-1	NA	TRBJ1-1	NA	CASSRRAGQGAMNTEAFF	TGCGCCAGCAGCCGTCGAGCTGGGCAGGGAGCTATGAACACTGAAGCTTTCTTT
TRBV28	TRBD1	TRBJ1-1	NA	CASGGPGQLTEAFF	TGTGCCAGCGGAGGCCCGGGACAGTTAACTGAAGCTTTCTTT